This T cell receptor beta chain was recovered during a study of blood T cell repertoires in COVID-19. In the study overall: The samples span acute and convalescent COVID-19 from the United States, Italy and Spain.

Libraries were prepared by immunoSEQ multiplex PCR; TCRdb keeps only in-frame clonotypes and omits some of them. The table includes around 300,000 clones, 88% detected once. Before being deemed recovered, Cohort 3 donors had two negative PCRs, clearance, or symptom resolution. The TCR comes from a woman between 45 and 60 years old who had recovered from COVID-19. The sample consisted of PBMCs or T cells enriched from blood (not recorded which).

The CDR3 protein is CASSPESGSAEQFF. CDR3 coding DNA: TGTGCCAGCAGCCCCGAGAGCGGGAGTGCTGAGCAGTTCTTC. The rearrangement joins TRBV9 to TRBJ2-1, with 8 bases aligning to TRBD2. This CDR3 contains 14 residues. Trimming at V came to 4 bases and at J to 9 bases, leaving 9 bases not matched to a gene. Germline CDR1 reads SGDLS; CDR2 reads YYNGEE. Based on the CDR3 plus reference TRBV9 and TRBJ2-1, the full variable domain is DSGVTQTPKHLITATGQRVTLRCSPRSGDLSVYWYQQSLDQGLQFLIQYYNGEERAKGNILERFSAQQFPDLHSELNLSSLELGDSALYFCASSPESGSAEQFFGPGTRLTVL.